This paragraph reports one T cell receptor (beta chain). This sample was included in a study of PD-1 blockade in classical Hodgkin lymphoma. In every patient, relapse followed autologous stem cell transplantation, while exposure to brentuximab vedotin differed. Profiled with immunoSEQ multiplex PCR; TCRdb holds only in-frame clones, not every one. In the table there are 25,000 to 30,000 clones, 70% to 75% of which are singletons. Germline CDR1 is SEHNR and CDR2 is FQNEAQ (reference sequence). The CDR3 runs 11 residues. With 8 bases removed from V and 2 bases from J, the gap between germline ends came to 6 bases.

This receptor was taken from a human donor with classical Hodgkin lymphoma. The chain is built from TRBV7-9 and TRBJ2-5, with D possibly matching TRBD2 (6 bases). Sequencing used peripheral blood mononuclear cells (PBMCs), obtained before the second cycle of nivolumab. CDR3 region: CASRGQETQYF. Here the CDR3 DNA reads TGTGCCAGCCGGGGGCAAGAGACCCAGTACTTC.